These 23 T cell receptor beta chains came from one sample sequenced in a study of human T cells and chemical hapten exposure. From the RACE reads, TCRdb called clonotypes with MiXCR, one entry per CDR3 protein. The data contain more than 75,000 distinct CDR3 sequences, 8% to 10% of them singletons. The time point denotes: pre-sensitization, week 0. Indicated treatment: therapeutic diphenylcyclopropenone sensitization with weekly scalp DPC. Sample: whole blood, taken in connection with sensitization to the hapten diphenylcyclopropenone (DPC). The receptors come from a woman aged 40 to 50 with alopecia areata. Some clones in this sample may be carry-over from other donors' samples.

This clonotype was seen a single time. This chain connects TRBV7-2 to TRBJ2-7; TRBD1 is a possible D gene (6 bases). The CDR3 totals 14 residues. The V and J ends lost 1 base and 6 bases respectively, with 13 bases between them. Germline V gene lookup returns CDR1 SGHTA and CDR2 FQGNSA. CDR3 bases: TGTGCCAGCAGCTTAGAGGACAGATCCGCCGAGCAGTACTTC. Amino acid sequence: CASSLEDRSAEQYF.

The sample holds one count of this clonotype. The chain uses TRBV6-5 and TRBJ1-1; 8 bases fit TRBD1. The CDR3 is 13 residues long. Germline CDR1 is MNHEY and CDR2 is SVGAGI. J gave up 5 bases and V 5 bases, and 4 bases lay outside the gene matches. As DNA, the CDR3 is TGTGCCAGCAGTACAGGGGGTAGGACTGAAGCTTTCTTT. Its translation is CASSTGGRTEAFF.

A few counts support this clonotype. The chain has TRBV6-1 and TRBJ2-1; 9 bases agree with TRBD2. Germline lookup yields CDR1 MNHNS and CDR2 SASEGT. V was pared by 4 bases and J by 6 bases, with 7 bases of the junction left unmatched. The CDR3 sequence is 15 residues long. In nucleotides, the CDR3 is TGTGCCAGCAGTGCAGGCGGGGGGGCCTCCAATGAGCAGTTCTTC. Translated: CASSAGGGASNEQFF.

Ten or more counts support this clonotype. This rearrangement joins TRBV18 to TRBJ1-2; 7 bases line up with TRBD1. Per the germline V gene, CDR1 is KGHSH and CDR2 is LQKENI. The J segment lost 3 bases and the V segment lost 6 bases, leaving 7 bases of the junction unmatched. This CDR3 has 14 amino acids. This CDR3 reads CASSQGGLDYGYTF. In DNA, the CDR3 is TGTGCCAGCTCCCAGGGGGGCCTAGACTATGGCTACACCTTC.

In this sample, this clonotype turned up many times. The CDR3 region has the DNA TGCGCCAGCAGCCAAGGCCCAGGGGAGGTAGATACGCAGTATTTT. Amino acid sequence: CASSQGPGEVDTQYF. The chain links TRBV4-3 to TRBJ2-3; perhaps D is TRBD1 or TRBD2 (6 bases each). CDR1 is LGHNA and CDR2 is YSLEER in the germline V gene. The CDR3 extends over 15 amino acids. V was shortened by 1 base and J by 5 bases, with 13 bases between the two germline ends.

Relative to its sample, this clonotype is medium-sized. The chain is built from TRBV4-3 and TRBJ2-3; 11 positions agree with TRBD2. The CDR3 is made up of 17 amino acids. Germline CDR1 and CDR2: LGHNA and YSLEER. Trimming removed 3 bases from V and 4 bases from J; junction bases left unmatched: 9. CDR3 loop: CASSHYVTSGEPDTQYF. Written as DNA, the CDR3 is TGCGCCAGCAGCCACTACGTGACTAGCGGGGAGCCAGATACGCAGTATTTT.

The J gene is TRBJ2-5, the V gene TRBV11-2; no definite D call. The CDR3 is 14 residues long. From germline, CDR1 is SGHAT and CDR2 FQNNGV. With 2 bases removed from V and 2 bases from J, the gap between germline ends came to 9 bases. CDR3 sequence: CASSLRSGQETQYF. CDR3 nucleotides: TGTGCCAGCAGCTTAAGATCCGGGCAAGAGACCCAGTACTTC. The variable domain in full, completed from reference TRBV11-2 and TRBJ2-5, reads EAGVAQSPRYKIIEKRQSVAFWCNPISGHATLYWYQQILGQGPKLLIQFQNNGVVDDSQLPKDRFSAERLKGVDSTLKIQPAKLEDSAVYLCASSLRSGQETQYFGPGTRLLVL.

In this sample, this clonotype turned up a few times. The chain links TRBV12-3 or TRBV12-4 to TRBJ1-1, with a weak D call TRBD1 (5 bases). Trimming removed 5 bases from V and 1 base from J, with 11 bases in between. This CDR3 has 14 amino acids. CDR3 residues: CASSLGGANTEAFF. The CDR3 DNA reads TGTGCCAGCAGTCTCGGTGGGGCGAACACTGAAGCTTTCTTT.

This clonotype was seen more than once but under ten times. The CDR3 region is CASSPKTSGHYEQYF. CDR3 sequence (DNA): TGCGCCAGCAGCCCGAAGACTAGCGGACACTACGAGCAGTACTTC. The chain links TRBV4-3 to TRBJ2-7; 9 bases agree with TRBD2. From germline, CDR1 is LGHNA and CDR2 YSLEER. The V and J ends lost 4 bases and 3 bases, in that order; junction bases with no gene match: 7. The CDR3 totals 15 residues.

By its share, this clonotype is medium-sized. The gene calls are TRBV29-1 and TRBJ2-1; perhaps D is TRBD1 or TRBD2 (5 bases each). Trimming removed 6 bases from V and 0 bases from J, with 12 bases in between. Per germline, CDR1 SQVTM and CDR2 ANQGSEA. CDR3 length equals 14 residues. CDR3 nucleotides: TGCAGCGTACGGGGCATAAGCTCCTACAATGAGCAGTTCTTC. Protein product: CSVRGISSYNEQFF.

This clonotype showed up just a few times. The CDR3 loop is CASSQVRLAVYNEQFF. The CDR3 DNA reads as TGCGCCAGCAGCCAAGTACGTCTAGCGGTTTACAATGAGCAGTTCTTC. The chain carries TRBV4-1 and TRBJ2-1; 7 nucleotides agree with TRBD2. The germline gives CDR1 MGHRA, CDR2 YSYEKL. V lost 1 base, J lost 4 bases, and 7 bases stayed unmatched. The CDR3 sequence is 16 residues long.

This clonotype was detected a few times. J is TRBJ2-7 and V is TRBV11-2, with unresolved D. Germline-derived CDR1 and CDR2 are SGHAT and FQNNGV. The CDR3 extends over 14 amino acids. V lost 1 base and J lost 3, with 10 bases in between. CDR3 bases: TGTGCCAGCAGCTTAGCGCCCACTAACTACGAGCAGTACTTC. Translated, it gives CASSLAPTNYEQYF.

CDR3 bases: TGTGCCAGCAGCTTAGGCGAGCGGGGGGCGAACACCGGGGAGCTGTTTTTT. It yields the protein CASSLGERGANTGELFF. V and J are TRBV7-2 and TRBJ2-2; 9 bases are a match to TRBD2. The CDR3 runs 17 residues. The V segment lost 1 base and the J segment 0 bases; nucleotides outside the gene matches: 3. Germline assignment: CDR1 SGHTA and CDR2 FQGNSA.

The table lists this clonotype with many counts. The chain couples TRBV5-1 to TRBJ2-7, with 7 nucleotides matching TRBD1. The V segment lost 2 bases and the J segment 5 bases; nucleotides outside the gene matches: 7. The CDR3 totals 14 residues. The germline V gene encodes CDR1 SGHRS and CDR2 YFSETQ. Here the CDR3 DNA reads TGCGCCAGCAGCTTTCAACAGGGGTGGGACGAGCAGTACTTC. Its protein is CASSFQQGWDEQYF.

The rearrangement joins TRBV6-5 to TRBJ2-2; TRBD1 is a possible D gene (5 bases). Per germline, CDR1 MNHEY and CDR2 SVGAGI. Deletions cut 6 bases from V and 2 bases from J, with 7 bases between. This CDR3 has 13 amino acids. Written as DNA, the CDR3 is TGTGCCAGCAGGGACACCAACACCGGGGAGCTGTTTTTT. Protein product: CASRDTNTGELFF.

There are a few counts of this clonotype. This sequence joins TRBV28 and TRBJ2-3; D remains unclear. Germline CDR1 and CDR2: MDHEN and SYDVKM. The CDR3 has 13 residues. V was clipped by 5 bases and J by 5 bases, with 11 bases between them. CDR3 in amino acids: CASSGPARDTQYF. The CDR3 DNA reads TGTGCCAGCAGTGGACCGGCAAGAGATACGCAGTATTTT.

The V call is TRBV4-3, the J call TRBJ2-6; D gene unclear. Trimming took off 0 bases at V and 0 bases at J, with 6 bases between the two ends. Looked up from germline, CDR1 is LGHNA and CDR2 is YSLEER. The CDR3 runs to 16 residues. CDR3 sequence reads: CASSQDGNSGANVLTF. The CDR3 coding sequence is TGCGCCAGCAGCCAAGATGGAAACTCTGGGGCCAACGTCCTGACTTTC.

There are a few counts of this clonotype. The rearrangement links TRBV5-1 to TRBJ2-7; 8 bases match TRBD1. Germline V lookup: CDR1 SGHRS, CDR2 YFSETQ. The CDR3 sequence is 16 residues long. V lost 5 bases, J lost 0 bases, and 10 bases stayed unmatched. CDR3 residues: CASRPGTGGFSYEQYF. The CDR3 DNA reads TGCGCCAGCAGGCCCGGAACAGGGGGTTTCTCCTACGAGCAGTACTTC.

In this sample, this clonotype turned up many times. The chain recombines TRBV5-6 with TRBJ2-1; 8 bases align to TRBD1. Germline CDR1 and CDR2: SGHDT and YYEEEE. The J segment lost 4 bases and the V segment lost 0 bases, leaving 6 bases of the junction unmatched. There are 16 residues in the CDR3. The CDR3 reads CASSLGTGGWYNEQFF. The CDR3 nucleotides are TGTGCCAGCAGCTTGGGAACAGGGGGATGGTACAATGAGCAGTTCTTC.

This clonotype was counted many times. This chain joins TRBV7-2 and TRBJ2-3; D unclear. Trimming stripped 0 bases from V and 4 bases from J, with 8 bases between. Looked up from germline, CDR1 is SGHTA and CDR2 is FQGNSA. This CDR3 is built from 14 residues. The CDR3 region has the DNA TGTGCCAGCAGCTTAGCGGGCTTTTCAGATACGCAGTATTTT. Translation: CASSLAGFSDTQYF.

This clonotype has a handful of counts. The chain employs TRBV5-1 and TRBJ2-3; TRBD1 matches at 8 bases. V shed 4 bases, J shed 1 base, and the junction held 2 bases outside the gene matches. CDR1 is SGHRS, CDR2 YFSETQ, per germline. This CDR3 contains 14 residues. The CDR3 region is CASSPDRGTDTQYF. The CDR3 nucleotides read TGCGCCAGCAGCCCGGACAGGGGCACAGATACGCAGTATTTT. The entire variable domain, with the rest obtained from reference TRBV5-1 and TRBJ2-3, is as follows: KAGVTQTPRYLIKTRGQQVTLSCSPISGHRSVSWYQQTPGQGLQFLFEYFSETQRNKGNFPGRFSGRQFSNSRSEMNVSTLELGDSALYLCASSPDRGTDTQYFGPGTRLTVL.

The chain employs TRBV12-3 or TRBV12-4 and TRBJ1-4; D may be TRBD1 (5 bases). V lost 3 bases, J lost 1 base, and 6 bases lay in between. This CDR3 contains 14 residues. The chain's CDR3 is CASSLGGTNEKLFF. The CDR3 nucleotides read TGTGCCAGCAGTTTGGGGGGAACTAATGAAAAACTGTTTTTT.

There are a few counts of this clonotype. CDR3 region: CASSYSGGPGGEQYF. The DNA for the CDR3 is TGTGCCAGCAGTTACTCGGGAGGGCCAGGGGGCGAGCAGTACTTC. The chain employs TRBV6-6 and TRBJ2-7, with D possibly called TRBD1 or TRBD2 (7 bases each). The CDR3 extends over 15 amino acids. In germline, CDR1 is MNHNY, CDR2 SVGAGI (reference sequence). The ends were cut back, 0 bases at V and 6 bases at J, with 15 bases in the middle.